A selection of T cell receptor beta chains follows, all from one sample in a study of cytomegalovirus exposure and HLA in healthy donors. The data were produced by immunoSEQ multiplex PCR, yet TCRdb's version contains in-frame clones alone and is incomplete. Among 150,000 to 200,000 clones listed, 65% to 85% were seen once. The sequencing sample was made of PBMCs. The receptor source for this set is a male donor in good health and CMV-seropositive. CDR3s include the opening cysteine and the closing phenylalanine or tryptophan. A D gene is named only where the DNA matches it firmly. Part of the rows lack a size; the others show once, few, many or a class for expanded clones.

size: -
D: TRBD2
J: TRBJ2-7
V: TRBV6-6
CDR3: CASSPTSGPREQYF
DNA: TGTGCCAGCAGTCCTACTAGCGGCCCCAGGGAGCAGTACTTC

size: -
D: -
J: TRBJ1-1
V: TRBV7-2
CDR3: CASRPFGQGTEAFF
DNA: TGTGCCAGCAGGCCCTTTGGCCAGGGCACTGAAGCTTTCTTT

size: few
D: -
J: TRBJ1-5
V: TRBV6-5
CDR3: CASRPTGFSNQPQHF
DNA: TGTGCCAGCAGACCCACAGGGTTTAGCAATCAGCCCCAGCATTTT

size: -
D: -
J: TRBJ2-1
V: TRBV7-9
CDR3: CASKAPSYNEQFF
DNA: TGTGCCAGTAAAGCGCCATCCTACAATGAGCAGTTCTTC

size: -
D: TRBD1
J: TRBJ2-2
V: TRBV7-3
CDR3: CASSATWGQGNTGELFF
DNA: TGTGCCAGCAGCGCTACCTGGGGACAGGGGAACACCGGGGAGCTGTTTTTT

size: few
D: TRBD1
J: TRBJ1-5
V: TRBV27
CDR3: CASSWRGTGDLSNQPQHF
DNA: TGTGCCAGCAGTTGGAGGGGGACAGGGGACCTTAGCAATCAGCCCCAGCATTTT

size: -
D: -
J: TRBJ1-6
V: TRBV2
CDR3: CASRDTGMSSYNSPLHF
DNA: TGTGCCAGCAGGGATACAGGGATGAGCTCCTATAATTCACCCCTCCACTTT

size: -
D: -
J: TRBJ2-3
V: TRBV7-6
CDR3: CASSLAGSNTDTQYF
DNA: TGTGCCAGCAGCTTAGCGGGCTCAAACACAGATACGCAGTATTTT

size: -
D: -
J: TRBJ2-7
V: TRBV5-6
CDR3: CASRGAGGYEQYF
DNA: TGTGCCAGCAGGGGGGCGGGCGGGTACGAGCAGTACTTC

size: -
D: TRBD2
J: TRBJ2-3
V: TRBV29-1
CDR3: CSVAETSGPTDTQYF
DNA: TGCAGCGTTGCTGAGACTAGCGGCCCCACAGATACGCAGTATTTT

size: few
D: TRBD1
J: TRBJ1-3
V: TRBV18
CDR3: CASSVQGAWRLTSSGNTIYF
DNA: TGTGCCAGCTCAGTACAGGGGGCGTGGAGATTGACGAGCTCTGGAAACACCATATATTTT

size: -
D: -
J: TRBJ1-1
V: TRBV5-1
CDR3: CASSFKDSATEAFF
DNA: TGCGCCAGCAGCTTCAAGGACAGCGCCACTGAAGCTTTCTTT

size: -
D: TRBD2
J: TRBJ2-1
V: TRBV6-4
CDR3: CASSGSGSDSYNEQFF
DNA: TGTGCCAGCAGTGGTAGCGGGAGTGACTCCTACAATGAGCAGTTCTTC

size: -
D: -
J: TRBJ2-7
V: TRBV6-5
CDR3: CASSYNLAGVRYEQYF
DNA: TGTGCCAGCAGTTACAACCTAGCAGGAGTTAGGTACGAGCAGTACTTC

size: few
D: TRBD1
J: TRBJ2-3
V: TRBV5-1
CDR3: CASSLEQGRDTQYF
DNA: TGCGCCAGCAGCTTGGAACAGGGGCGAGATACGCAGTATTTT

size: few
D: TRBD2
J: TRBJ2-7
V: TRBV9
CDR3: CASSATSGNTYEQYF
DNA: TGTGCCAGCAGCGCAACTAGCGGGAACACCTACGAGCAGTACTTC

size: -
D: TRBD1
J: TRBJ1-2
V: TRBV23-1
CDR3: CASSQSPGGGSYGYTF
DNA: TGCGCCAGCAGTCAATCGCCAGGGGGCGGTAGCTATGGCTACACCTTC

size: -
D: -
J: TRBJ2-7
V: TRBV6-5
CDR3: CASATTYEQYF
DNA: TGTGCCAGCGCAACTACCTACGAGCAGTACTTC

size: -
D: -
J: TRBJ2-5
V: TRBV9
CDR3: CASRPWAGETQYF
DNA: TGTGCCAGCAGGCCATGGGCGGGAGAGACCCAGTACTTC

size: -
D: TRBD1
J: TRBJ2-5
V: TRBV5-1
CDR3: CASSLGGAEETQYF
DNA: TGCGCCAGCAGTCTAGGGGGCGCTGAAGAGACCCAGTACTTC

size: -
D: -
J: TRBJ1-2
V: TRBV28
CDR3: CASSLPVLNGYTF
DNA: TGTGCCAGCAGCCTTCCGGTCCTAAATGGCTACACCTTC

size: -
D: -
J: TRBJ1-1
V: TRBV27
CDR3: CASRLDNIMNTEAFF
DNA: TGTGCCAGCAGGTTGGACAACATCATGAACACTGAAGCTTTCTTT

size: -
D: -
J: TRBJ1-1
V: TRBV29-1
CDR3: CSATNQMRTEAFF
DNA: TGCAGCGCTACGAACCAGATGAGGACTGAAGCTTTCTTT